The 2 T cell receptor beta chains in this list originate from one sample, sequenced in a study of long-term antiretroviral therapy in people with HIV. At survey level, the immunoSEQ assay was run in its v3.0 version. Repertoires were generated with immunoSEQ multiplex PCR, while TCRdb's copy carries only in-frame clones and drops some. The sample carries some 23,000 clones, roughly 85% recorded once. The source material was unsorted PBMCs, sampled 1.2 years after starting antiretroviral therapy. The receptors stem from a woman aged 40 to 50 with HIV.

The table lists this clone with a few counts. This chain links TRBV18 with TRBJ1-4; D call uncertain. Trimming cost V 2 bases and J 4 bases, with 5 bases left between them. The CDR3 has 13 residues. CDR1 is KGHSH, CDR2 LQKENI, per germline. The CDR3: CASSPAYNEKLFF. CDR3 sequence (DNA): TGTGCCAGCTCACCAGCCTATAATGAAAAACTGTTTTTT.

This chain connects TRBV7-2 to TRBJ2-1, with 7 bases identical to TRBD2. Germline trimming cut 5 bases from V and 5 bases from J; bases unmatched to any gene: 15. The CDR3 consists of 17 residues. In germline, CDR1 is SGHTA, CDR2 FQGNSA. CDR3 nucleotides: TGTGCCAGCAGCCGTCTGGTTGGCGGGAGAGGGAACAATGAGCAGTTCTTC. Amino acid sequence: CASSRLVGGRGNNEQFF.